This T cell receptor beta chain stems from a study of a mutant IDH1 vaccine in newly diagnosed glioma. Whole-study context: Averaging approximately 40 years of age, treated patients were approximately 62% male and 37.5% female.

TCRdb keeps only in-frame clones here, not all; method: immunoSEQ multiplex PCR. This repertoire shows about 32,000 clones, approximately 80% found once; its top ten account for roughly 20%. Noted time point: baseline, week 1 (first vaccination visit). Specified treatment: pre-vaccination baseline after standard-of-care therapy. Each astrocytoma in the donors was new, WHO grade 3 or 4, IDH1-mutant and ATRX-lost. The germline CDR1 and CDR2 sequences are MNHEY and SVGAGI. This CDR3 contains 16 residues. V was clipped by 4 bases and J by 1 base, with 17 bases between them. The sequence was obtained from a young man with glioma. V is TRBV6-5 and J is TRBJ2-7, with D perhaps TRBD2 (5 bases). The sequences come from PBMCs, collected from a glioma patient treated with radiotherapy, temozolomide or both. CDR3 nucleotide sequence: TGTGCCAGCAGTTTACTAACACCCGGAGGATCCTACGAGCAGTACTTC. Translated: CASSLLTPGGSYEQYF.